The 14 T cell receptor beta chains reported below all come from one sample, sequenced in a study of cytomegalovirus exposure and HLA in healthy donors. Amplification used 60 Vbeta primers and 13 Jbeta primers. TCRdb keeps only in-frame clones here, not all; method: immunoSEQ multiplex PCR. The table includes around 150,000 clones, 68% detected once. Sequenced material: PBMCs. All receptors derive from a man in his 60s in good health and CMV-seronegative.

This clone has only a few counts. CDR3 coding DNA: TGTGCCAGCAGTGAAGTGCGCGGGGCCAGCTCCTACGAGCAGTACTTC. Translating gives CASSEVRGASSYEQYF. This chain connects TRBV6-1 to TRBJ2-7, with D possibly matching TRBD2 (6 bases). V lost 1 base and J lost 0, with 13 bases in between. CDR3 length: 16 residues. Germline values: CDR1 MNHNS, CDR2 SASEGT.

The rearrangement joins TRBV7-2 to TRBJ2-7, with D perhaps matching TRBD2 (5 bases). Germline lookup yields CDR1 SGHTA and CDR2 FQGNSA. The CDR3 sequence is 17 residues long. V lost 1 base, J lost 1 base, and 17 bases lay in between. The CDR3 DNA follows: TGTGCCAGCAGCTTAGGTCTACCGGGAAGAACGTCCTACGAGCAGTACTTC. Amino acid sequence: CASSLGLPGRTSYEQYF.

This clone was observed a few times. The chain recombines TRBV19 with TRBJ2-3; D may be TRBD2 (7 bases). This CDR3 is 13 amino acids long. V was cut by 8 bases and J by 4 bases, with 13 bases left in between. Per the germline V gene, CDR1 is LNHDA and CDR2 is SQIVND (reference sequence). The CDR3 region is CASSGGRADTQYF. The DNA of the CDR3 is TGTGCCAGTTCCGGGGGGCGGGCAGATACGCAGTATTTT.

The chain uses TRBV7-9 and TRBJ1-4, with 10 nucleotides matching TRBD1. The junction had 9 bases not matched to a gene; V was cut back by 2 bases and J by 6 bases. This CDR3 comprises 17 residues. Germline CDR1 and CDR2: SEHNR and FQNEAQ (reference sequence). The CDR3 is CASSLYGYGTGDEKLFF. CDR3 DNA sequence: TGTGCCAGCAGCTTATATGGTTACGGGACAGGGGATGAAAAACTGTTTTTT.

The V call is TRBV6-4, the J call TRBJ2-1; D is possibly TRBD2 (6 bases). CDR3 length: 19 residues. V shed 0 bases and J shed 7 bases, with 25 bases lying between them. Germline V gives CDR1 MRHNA, CDR2 SNTAGT. CDR3 residues: CASSDSIARETSSLNEQFF. CDR3 bases: TGTGCCAGCAGTGACTCGATTGCACGTGAGACTAGTAGTTTGAATGAGCAGTTCTTC.

The rearrangement links TRBV28 to TRBJ1-3; 7 positions match TRBD1. Germline CDR1 is MDHEN and CDR2 is SYDVKM. This CDR3 is 17 amino acids long. J gave up 3 bases and V 6 bases, and 14 bases lay outside the gene matches. The CDR3 protein is CASRGRQGKSIGNTIYF. In DNA form, the CDR3 reads TGTGCCAGCAGGGGTAGACAGGGCAAATCGATTGGAAACACCATATATTTT. The variable domain in full, completed from reference TRBV28 and TRBJ1-3, reads DVKVTQSSRYLVKRTGEKVFLECVQDMDHENMFWYRQDPGLGLRLIYFSYDVKMKEKGDIPEGYSVSREKKERFSLILESASTNQTSMYLCASRGRQGKSIGNTIYFGEGSWLTVV.

The table lists this clone with a count of one. J is TRBJ2-3 and V is TRBV7-2; D possibly corresponds to TRBD2 (5 bases). CDR1 and CDR2 from the germline V gene are SGHTA and FQGNSA. CDR3 length: 15 amino acids. Trimming took 2 bases from V and 0 from J, leaving 9 bases between them. The DNA for the CDR3 is TGTGCCAGCAGCTTAAGTCGCGGGAGCACAGATACGCAGTATTTT. This codes for CASSLSRGSTDTQYF.

The chain combines TRBV14 with TRBJ1-2, with D perhaps matching TRBD1 (5 bases). V was pared by 1 base and J by 4 bases, with 16 bases between. This CDR3 comprises 16 residues. Germline V lookup: CDR1 SGHDN, CDR2 FVKESK. The CDR3 DNA sequence: TGTGCCAGCAGCCAAGTGGCGGGACGACCCTTCTATGGCTACACCTTC. Translated, it gives CASSQVAGRPFYGYTF.

The V gene is TRBV5-1, the J gene TRBJ2-4; TRBD1 matches 8 bases. CDR1 is SGHRS and CDR2 is YFSETQ in the germline V gene. The V segment lost 0 bases and the J segment 8 bases; nucleotides outside the gene matches: 4. The CDR3 sequence is 14 residues long. CDR3 sequence (DNA): TGCGCCAGCAGCTTGGACAGGGGGTTCGACATTCAGTACTTC. Translation: CASSLDRGFDIQYF. The full variable domain, completed using reference TRBV5-1 and TRBJ2-4, is KAGVTQTPRYLIKTRGQQVTLSCSPISGHRSVSWYQQTPGQGLQFLFEYFSETQRNKGNFPGRFSGRQFSNSRSEMNVSTLELGDSALYLCASSLDRGFDIQYFGAGTRLSVL.

The gene calls are TRBV2 and TRBJ1-1; 10 bases map to TRBD1. CDR3 length: 15 amino acids. Trimming cost V 7 bases and J 6 bases; bases outside gene matches: 11. Germline V CDR1 and CDR2: SNHLY, FYNNEI. CDR3: CASMRTGGLAAEAFF. The CDR3 DNA sequence: TGTGCCAGCATGCGGACAGGGGGTTTGGCTGCTGAAGCTTTCTTT. Drawing the rest from reference TRBV2 and TRBJ1-1, the complete variable domain is EPEVTQTPSHQVTQMGQEVILRCVPISNHLYFYWYRQILGQKVEFLVSFYNNEISEKSEIFDDQFSVERPDGSNFTLKIRSTKLEDSAMYFCASMRTGGLAAEAFFGQGTRLTVV.

The chain has TRBV6-5 and TRBJ2-7; the match to TRBD2 covers 8 bases. This CDR3 contains 14 residues. V shed 2 bases, J shed 2 bases, and the junction held 2 bases outside the gene matches. The germline V gene has CDR1 MNHEY and CDR2 SVGAGI. In DNA form, the CDR3 reads TGTGCCAGCAGTTACAGGCGGGGGGCCTACGAGCAGTACTTC. Its translation: CASSYRRGAYEQYF.

The V gene is TRBV19, the J gene TRBJ2-3; possibly TRBD1 for D (6 bases). V shed 6 bases and J shed 2 bases, with 12 bases lying between them. This CDR3 is built from 14 residues. CDR1 and CDR2 from the germline V gene are LNHDA and SQIVND (reference sequence). The CDR3 bases are TGTGCCAGTAGGGAGACAGGAACCACAGATACGCAGTATTTT. Translation: CASRETGTTDTQYF. The whole variable domain, filled in from reference TRBV19 and TRBJ2-3, reads DGGITQSPKYLFRKEGQNVTLSCEQNLNHDAMYWYRQDPGQGLRLIYYSQIVNDFQKGDIAEGYSVSREKKESFPLTVTSAQKNPTAFYLCASRETGTTDTQYFGPGTRLTVL.

This clone was seen a single time. The chain uses TRBV4-3 and TRBJ2-3, with 10 bases aligning to TRBD2. The J segment lost 4 bases and the V segment lost 3 bases, leaving 10 bases of the junction unmatched. This CDR3 contains 17 residues. Germline CDR1 is LGHNA and CDR2 is YSLEER. CDR3: CASSQELAGRGADTQYF. The CDR3, as DNA: TGCGCCAGCAGCCAGGAACTAGCGGGAAGAGGGGCAGATACGCAGTATTTT.

The CDR3 coding sequence is TGTGCCAGTAGTTCTAGACTAGCGAGATACAATGAGCAGTTCTTC. Residues: CASSSRLARYNEQFF. J is TRBJ2-1 and V is TRBV19; 8 bases agree with TRBD2. The J segment lost 4 bases and the V segment lost 5 bases, leaving 7 bases of the junction unmatched. CDR3 size: 15 residues. Germline V gene data show CDR1 as LNHDA and CDR2 as SQIVND (reference sequence).